The sequence of this TCR beta chain was determined in a study of T cells in Graves' hyperthyroidism and ophthalmopathy. Germline CDR1 and CDR2: LNHDA and SQIVND (reference sequence). Trimming cost V 5 bases and J 0 bases, with 9 bases left between them. The CDR3 length is 14 residues. The CDR3 regions of TCR beta were amplified from RNA transcripts. The TCR CDR3 was amplified in a first-round RT-PCR using the HTBI primer set. TCRdb reanalysed the multiplex PCR reads using MiXCR and keeps one entry per CDR3 protein. The sample records more than 550,000 distinct CDR3 sequences, about 19% being singletons.

The sequenced material came from blood. This TCR was recovered from a woman aged 45-65 years with Graves' hyperthyroidism that later progressed to Graves' ophthalmopathy. V gene TRBV19 combines with J gene TRBJ2-3; D is ambiguous. CDR3 amino acids: CASSELSSTDTQYF. The CDR3 DNA sequence: TGTGCCAGTAGTGAGCTATCTAGCACAGATACGCAGTATTTT.